The T cell receptor (beta chain) described here comes from a study of identical twins. The germline V gene encodes CDR1 SGHAT and CDR2 FQDESV (reference sequence). This CDR3 comprises 18 residues. The V gene end was trimmed by 1 base and the J gene end by 6 bases; junction bases not matched to a gene: 14. This clonotype has a count of ten or more. TCRdb reprocessed the 5' RACE reads with MiXCR, giving one entry per CDR3 protein. The sample holds about 470,000 distinct CDR3 sequences, approximately 24% seen once. Separately, the same data were catalogued under a study of T cells expressing NK-cell markers. That report adds: Sorted CD3+CD56-NKG2C+, CD3+CD56+NKG2C+ and CD3+CD56+NKG2C- T cells supplied the TCR beta repertoires.

Sequencing input: CD4+ T cells sorted from blood. The receptor was isolated from a woman aged 18 to 35 in good health. The chain combines TRBV11-1 with TRBJ1-4; the match to TRBD1 covers 7 bases. CDR3 in DNA: TGTGCCAGCAGCTTAGTCCAAGGTGGGGACAGTCTAGATGAAAAACTGTTTTTT. It translates to CASSLVQGGDSLDEKLFF.